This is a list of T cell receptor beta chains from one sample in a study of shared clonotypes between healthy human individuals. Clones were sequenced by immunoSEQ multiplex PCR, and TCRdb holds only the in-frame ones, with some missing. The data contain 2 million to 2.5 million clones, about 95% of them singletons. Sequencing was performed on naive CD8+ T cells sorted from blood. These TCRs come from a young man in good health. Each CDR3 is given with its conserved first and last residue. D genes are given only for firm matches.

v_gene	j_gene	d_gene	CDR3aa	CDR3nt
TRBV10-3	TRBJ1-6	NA	CAISEPGGNSPLHF	TGTGCCATCAGTGAGCCCGGGGGAAATTCACCCCTCCACTTT
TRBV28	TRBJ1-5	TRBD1	CASSQGGQGNQPQHF	TGTGCCAGCAGTCAAGGGGGACAGGGCAATCAGCCCCAGCATTTT
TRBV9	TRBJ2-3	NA	CASSVEGAGATDTQYF	TGTGCCAGCAGCGTAGAAGGGGCGGGGGCCACAGATACGCAGTATTTT
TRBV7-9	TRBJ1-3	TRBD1	CASVAGTGGGNTIYF	TGTGCCAGCGTCGCCGGGACAGGGGGTGGAAACACCATATATTTT
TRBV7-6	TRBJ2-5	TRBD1	CASSRGTGQETQYF	TGTGCCAGCAGCCGAGGGACAGGGCAAGAGACCCAGTACTTC
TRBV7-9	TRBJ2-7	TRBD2	CASSPGLAGSYEQYF	TGTGCCAGCAGCCCCGGACTAGCGGGATCCTACGAGCAGTACTTC
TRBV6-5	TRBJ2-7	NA	CASSLLGSYEQYF	TGTGCCAGCAGTTTGTTAGGCAGCTACGAGCAGTACTTC
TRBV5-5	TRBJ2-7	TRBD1	CASSFGQAPGYEQYF	TGTGCCAGCAGCTTCGGACAGGCCCCAGGCTACGAGCAGTACTTC
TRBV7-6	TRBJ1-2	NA	CASSPEDLLNYTF	TGTGCCAGCAGCCCGGAAGACCTACTAAACTACACCTTC
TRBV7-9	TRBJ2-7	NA	CASLGDSYEQYF	TGTGCCAGCCTTGGGGATTCCTACGAGCAGTACTTC